These 17 T cell receptor beta chains originate from one sample sequenced in a study of Ad26.COV2.S vaccination and SARS-CoV-2 variants. Sample treatment: over 15 received Ad26.COV2.S at low or high dose, single or two shots; about five received placebo; per-sample allocation not given. All samples were drawn on day 63, counting from the first vaccine or placebo injection. Using immunoSEQ multiplex PCR, the repertoire was profiled, and TCRdb retains in-frame clones only, with some absent. Among about 450,000 clones, 80% to 90% were seen once, and the ten largest hold around 2.6%. The sequencing used peripheral blood, collected in a trial of Ad26.COV2.S vaccine versus placebo. The receptors here all came from a person between 18 and 65 years old who received the Ad26.COV2.S COVID-19 vaccine or a placebo.

CDR3 sequence: CASSLYASSGFTDTQYF. In nucleotides, the CDR3 is TGTGCCAGCAGCTTATACGCGTCTAGCGGGTTCACAGATACGCAGTATTTT. The gene calls are TRBV7-6 and TRBJ2-3; 8 bases line up with TRBD2. Germline trimming cut 2 bases from V and 2 bases from J; bases unmatched to any gene: 9. This CDR3 spans 17 amino acids. CDR1 and CDR2 (germline): SGHVS, FNYEAQ.

As concerns this clone: Other DNA sequences of this sample code for an identical CDR3. The chain recombines TRBV7-2 with TRBJ1-1; the D is unclear. Trimming shortened V by 3 bases and J by 0 bases, and 8 bases separated the two germline ends. Germline-derived CDR1 and CDR2 are SGHTA and FQGNSA. This CDR3 is built from 14 residues. CDR3 coding DNA: TGTGCCAGCAGCTTCTCTTCCATGAACACTGAAGCTTTCTTT. Its translation is CASSFSSMNTEAFF.

V and J are TRBV2 and TRBJ2-7; 7 bases agree with TRBD1. The CDR3 is 12 residues long. Looked up from germline, CDR1 is SNHLY and CDR2 is FYNNEI. Trimming took 7 bases from V and 6 from J; bases not matched to a gene: 6. The DNA of the CDR3 is TGTGCCAGCACGCGACAGGGCGGCGAGCAGTACGTC. Translation: CASTRQGGEQYV.

The CDR3 nucleotides are TGTGCCAGCAGTTATAGCGGGAATCAGCCCCAGCATTTT. Encoded protein: CASSYSGNQPQHF. The chain is built from TRBV12-3 or TRBV12-4 and TRBJ1-5; the D is unclear. V was pared by 4 bases and J by 4 bases, with 8 bases between. The length of the CDR3 is 13 residues.

This sequence joins TRBV5-1 and TRBJ1-1, with D maybe TRBD1 (5 bases). Trimming removed 0 bases at V and 9 bases at J, with 18 bases between. Germline-derived CDR1 and CDR2 are SGHRS and YFSETQ. There are 15 residues in the CDR3. The CDR3 sequence: CASSLGTAGEGQAFF. CDR3 nucleotides: TGCGCCAGCAGCTTGGGAACGGCCGGTGAGGGGCAAGCTTTCTTT.

The rearrangement links TRBV4-2 to TRBJ2-5; D possibly matches TRBD1 or TRBD2 (6 bases each). The V gene lost 7 bases and the J gene lost 3 bases, with 15 bases spanning the gap. The CDR3 sequence is 14 residues long. From germline, CDR1 is LGHNA and CDR2 YNFKEQ. CDR3: CASTRGPLEETQYF. DNA of the CDR3: TGTGCCAGCACCCGGGGGCCGCTAGAAGAGACCCAGTACTTC.

CDR3 coding DNA: TGTGCCAGCAGTCGGGACGGGTACAATGAGCAGTTCTTC. It translates to CASSRDGYNEQFF. V and J are TRBV2 and TRBJ2-1, with D perhaps being TRBD1 or TRBD2 (5 bases each). The CDR3 loop spans 13 amino acids. The V gene lost 5 bases and the J gene lost 4 bases, with 9 bases spanning the gap. CDR1 SNHLY and CDR2 FYNNEI come from the germline V gene. Drawing the rest from reference TRBV2 and TRBJ2-1, the complete variable domain is EPEVTQTPSHQVTQMGQEVILRCVPISNHLYFYWYRQILGQKVEFLVSFYNNEISEKSEIFDDQFSVERPDGSNFTLKIRSTKLEDSAMYFCASSRDGYNEQFFGPGTRLTVL.

The chain employs TRBV20-1 and TRBJ2-1; D perhaps matches TRBD2 (5 bases). Trimming stripped 7 bases from V and 6 bases from J, with 7 bases between. CDR1 and CDR2 from the germline V gene are DFQATT and SNEGSKA (reference sequence). The CDR3 contains 10 residues. The CDR3, as DNA: TGCAGTGGCGAGGGCAATGAGCAGTTCTTC. Protein product: CSGEGNEQFF.

The CDR3 DNA reads as TGTGCCAGCATCCGGACTACTAACACCGGGGAGCTGTTTTTT. The encoded protein is CASIRTTNTGELFF. This chain joins TRBV11-2 and TRBJ2-2; the D gene is possibly TRBD2 (6 bases). The V end was cut by 7 bases, the J end by 2 bases, with 11 bases between. Germline V gene lookup returns CDR1 SGHAT and CDR2 FQNNGV. The CDR3 contains 14 residues. The full variable domain, rest sourced from reference TRBV11-2 and TRBJ2-2, is EAGVAQSPRYKIIEKRQSVAFWCNPISGHATLYWYQQILGQGPKLLIQFQNNGVVDDSQLPKDRFSAERLKGVDSTLKIQPAKLEDSAVYLCASIRTTNTGELFFGEGSRLTVL.

The rearrangement uses TRBV7-2 and TRBJ1-1; D may be TRBD1 (6 bases). CDR1 and CDR2 from the germline V gene are SGHTA and FQGNSA. V was cut by 6 bases and J by 0 bases, with 11 bases left in between. The CDR3 extends over 14 amino acids. The CDR3 DNA reads as TGTGCCAGCAGTTCAGACAGGCTGAACACTGAAGCTTTCTTT. Encoded protein: CASSSDRLNTEAFF. Looking up the rest from reference TRBV7-2 and TRBJ1-1 gives the full variable domain: GAGVSQSPSNKVTEKGKDVELRCDPISGHTALYWYRQSLGQGLEFLIYFQGNSAPDKSGLPSDRFSAERTGGSVSTLTIQRTQQEDSAVYLCASSSDRLNTEAFFGQGTRLTVV.

Comment on this clone: A junction boundary mismatches the germline segment, possibly from a read error. V gene TRBV29-1 combines with J gene TRBJ2-4, with 9 nucleotides matching TRBD1. The germline V gene has CDR1 SQVTM and CDR2 ANQGSEA. The CDR3 is 15 residues long. The CDR3 spells CSVVRTGGPNNIQYF. CDR3 sequence (DNA): TGCAGCGTTGTTCGAACAGGGGGCCCCAACAACATTCAGTACTTC.

In its sample, this clone was seen a few times. This chain connects TRBV27 to TRBJ1-3; D uncertain. Trimming removed 7 bases at V and 0 bases at J, with 7 bases between. The germline V gene encodes CDR1 MNHEY and CDR2 SMNVEV (reference sequence). CDR3 length: 13 amino acids. CDR3 protein: CASKGNSGNTIYF. CDR3 coding DNA: TGTGCCAGCAAAGGAAACTCTGGAAACACCATATATTTT.

The rearrangement links TRBV7-9 to TRBJ1-3, with no clear D. Trimming left V 1 base short and J 4 bases short, with 11 bases between. CDR1 SEHNR and CDR2 FQNEAQ come from the germline V gene (reference sequence). The CDR3 covers 15 residues. The CDR3 sequence: CASSLVGKLGNTIYF. The CDR3 DNA reads TGTGCCAGCAGCTTAGTCGGCAAGTTGGGAAACACCATATATTTT.

V is TRBV6-5 and J is TRBJ1-6; 7 bases map to TRBD1. The CDR3 contains 14 residues. Germline-derived CDR1 and CDR2 are MNHEY and SVGAGI. J lost 8 bases, V lost 6 bases, and 7 bases had no gene match. In DNA form, the CDR3 reads TGTGCCAGCAGCTCGACAGGGAGGGATTCACCCCTCCACTTT. Its translation is CASSSTGRDSPLHF.

The rearrangement joins TRBV7-2 to TRBJ1-1, with TRBD1 matching 9 bases. Germline values: CDR1 SGHTA, CDR2 FQGNSA. The CDR3 is 16 amino acids. The J segment lost 4 bases and the V segment lost 8 bases, leaving 14 bases of the junction unmatched. This chain's CDR3 is CASATVGTGYGTEAFF. Here the CDR3 DNA reads TGTGCCAGCGCCACCGTGGGGACAGGGTACGGCACTGAAGCTTTCTTT.

V usage is TRBV28 and J usage is TRBJ2-3; 7 nucleotides match TRBD1. With V trimmed by 5 bases and J by 6 bases, 11 bases remained unmatched. Germline V lookup: CDR1 MDHEN, CDR2 SYDVKM. The CDR3 covers 15 residues. The CDR3 loop is CASSVRDSPRDTQYF. In nucleotides, the CDR3 is TGTGCCAGCAGTGTCAGGGACAGCCCACGGGATACGCAGTATTTT.

Comment on this clone: Other DNA sequences in the same sample also yield this CDR3. The V and J genes are TRBV19 and TRBJ2-3; no clear D. CDR3 length equals 14 residues. From germline, CDR1 is LNHDA and CDR2 SQIVND (reference sequence). Trimming removed 1 base at V and 5 bases at J, with 10 bases between. In DNA, the CDR3 is TGTGCCAGTAGTATAGGTGGCGCCGGAGATACGCAGTATTTT. This codes for CASSIGGAGDTQYF. The complete variable domain, with remaining parts taken from reference TRBV19 and TRBJ2-3, reads DGGITQSPKYLFRKEGQNVTLSCEQNLNHDAMYWYRQDPGQGLRLIYYSQIVNDFQKGDIAEGYSVSREKKESFPLTVTSAQKNPTAFYLCASSIGGAGDTQYFGPGTRLTVL.